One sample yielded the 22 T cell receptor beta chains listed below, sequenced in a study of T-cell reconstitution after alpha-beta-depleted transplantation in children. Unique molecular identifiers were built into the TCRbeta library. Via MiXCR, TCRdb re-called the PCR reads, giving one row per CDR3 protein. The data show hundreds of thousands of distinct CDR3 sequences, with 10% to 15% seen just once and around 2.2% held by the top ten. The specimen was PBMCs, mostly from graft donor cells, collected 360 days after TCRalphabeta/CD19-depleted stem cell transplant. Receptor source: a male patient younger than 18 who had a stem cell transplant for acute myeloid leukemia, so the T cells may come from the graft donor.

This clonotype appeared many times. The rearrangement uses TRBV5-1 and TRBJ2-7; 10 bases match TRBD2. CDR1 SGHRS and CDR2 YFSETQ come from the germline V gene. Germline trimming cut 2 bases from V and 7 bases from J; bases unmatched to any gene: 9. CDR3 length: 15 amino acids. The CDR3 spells CASSFSGTSVWEQYF. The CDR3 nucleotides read TGCGCCAGCAGCTTTTCCGGGACTAGCGTCTGGGAGCAGTACTTC.

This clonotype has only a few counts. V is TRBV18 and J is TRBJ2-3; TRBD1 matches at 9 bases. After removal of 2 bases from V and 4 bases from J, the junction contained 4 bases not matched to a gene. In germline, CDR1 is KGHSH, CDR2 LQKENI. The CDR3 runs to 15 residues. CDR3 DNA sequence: TGTGCCAGCTCACCAAACAGGGGGCCCGCAGATACGCAGTATTTT. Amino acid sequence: CASSPNRGPADTQYF. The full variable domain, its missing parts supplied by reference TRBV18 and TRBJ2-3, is NAGVMQNPRHLVRRRGQEARLRCSPMKGHSHVYWYRQLPEEGLKFMVYLQKENIIDESGMPKERFSAEFPKEGPSILRIQQVVRGDSAAYFCASSPNRGPADTQYFGPGTRLTVL.

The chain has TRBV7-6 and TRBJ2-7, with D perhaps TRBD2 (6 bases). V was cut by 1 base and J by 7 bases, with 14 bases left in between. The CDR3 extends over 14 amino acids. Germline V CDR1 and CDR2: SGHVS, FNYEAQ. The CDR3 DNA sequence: TGTGCCAGCAGCTTAGGCGGGGCTTCGGGTGAGCAGTACTTC. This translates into CASSLGGASGEQYF.

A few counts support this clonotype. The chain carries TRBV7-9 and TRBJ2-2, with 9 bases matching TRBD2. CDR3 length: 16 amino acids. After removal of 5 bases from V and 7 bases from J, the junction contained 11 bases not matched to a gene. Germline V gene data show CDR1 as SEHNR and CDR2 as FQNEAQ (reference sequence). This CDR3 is CASSSAGGPSGGELFF. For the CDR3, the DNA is TGTGCCAGCAGCAGCGCGGGAGGGCCTAGTGGCGGGGAGCTGTTTTTT. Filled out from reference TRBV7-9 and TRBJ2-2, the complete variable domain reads DTGVSQNPRHKITKRGQNVTFRCDPISEHNRLYWYRQTLGQGPEFLTYFQNEAQLEKSRLLSDRFSAERPKGSFSTLEIQRTEQGDSAMYLCASSSAGGPSGGELFFGEGSRLTVL.

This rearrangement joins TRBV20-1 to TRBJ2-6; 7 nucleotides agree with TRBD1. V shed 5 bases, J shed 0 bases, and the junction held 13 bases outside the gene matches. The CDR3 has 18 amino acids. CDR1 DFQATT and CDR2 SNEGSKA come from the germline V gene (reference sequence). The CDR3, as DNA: TGCAGTGCTCTTACAGGGGCCCCCCTTTCCTCTGGGGCCAACGTCCTGACTTTC. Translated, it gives CSALTGAPLSSGANVLTF.

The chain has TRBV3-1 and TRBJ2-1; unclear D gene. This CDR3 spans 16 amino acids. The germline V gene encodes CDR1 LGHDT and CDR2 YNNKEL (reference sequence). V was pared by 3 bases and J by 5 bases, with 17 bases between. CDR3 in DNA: TGTGCCAGCAGCCAGGCCCGGACCTCCTTAAACAATGAGCAGTTCTTC. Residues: CASSQARTSLNNEQFF.

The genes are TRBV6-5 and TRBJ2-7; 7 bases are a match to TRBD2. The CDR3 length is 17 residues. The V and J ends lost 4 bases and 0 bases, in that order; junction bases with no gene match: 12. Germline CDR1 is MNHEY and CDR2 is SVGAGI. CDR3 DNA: TGTGCCAGCAGTTCATGGGGGGGTGGCCCCAACTCCTACGAGCAGTACTTC. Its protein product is CASSSWGGGPNSYEQYF.

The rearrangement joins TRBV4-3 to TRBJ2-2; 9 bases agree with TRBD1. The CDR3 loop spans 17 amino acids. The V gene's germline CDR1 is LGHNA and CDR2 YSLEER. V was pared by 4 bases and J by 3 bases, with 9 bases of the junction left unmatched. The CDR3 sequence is CASSPKVGTGHTGELFF. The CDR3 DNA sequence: TGCGCCAGCAGCCCAAAAGTGGGGACAGGGCACACCGGGGAGCTGTTTTTT.

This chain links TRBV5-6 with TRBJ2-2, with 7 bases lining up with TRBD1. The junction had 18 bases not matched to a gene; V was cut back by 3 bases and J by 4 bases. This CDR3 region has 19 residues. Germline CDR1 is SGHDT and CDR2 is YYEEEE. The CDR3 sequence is CASSSRRLGRDRLTGELFF. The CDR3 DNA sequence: TGTGCCAGCAGCTCGAGAAGGCTGGGTAGGGACAGACTCACCGGGGAGCTGTTTTTT.

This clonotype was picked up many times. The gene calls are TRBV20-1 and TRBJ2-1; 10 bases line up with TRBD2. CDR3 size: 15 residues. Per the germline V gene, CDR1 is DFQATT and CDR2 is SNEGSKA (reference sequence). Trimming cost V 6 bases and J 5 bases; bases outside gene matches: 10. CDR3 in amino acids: CSAIKGLAEHNEQFF. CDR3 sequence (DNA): TGCAGTGCAATTAAAGGACTAGCGGAACACAATGAGCAGTTCTTC.

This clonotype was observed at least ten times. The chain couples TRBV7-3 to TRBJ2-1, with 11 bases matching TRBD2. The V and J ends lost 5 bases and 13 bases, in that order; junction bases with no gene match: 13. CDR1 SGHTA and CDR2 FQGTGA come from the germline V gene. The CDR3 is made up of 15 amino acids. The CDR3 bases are TGTGCCAGCAGCATTATAGCGGGAGGGCCTCATCTCCAGTTCTTC. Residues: CASSIIAGGPHLQFF.

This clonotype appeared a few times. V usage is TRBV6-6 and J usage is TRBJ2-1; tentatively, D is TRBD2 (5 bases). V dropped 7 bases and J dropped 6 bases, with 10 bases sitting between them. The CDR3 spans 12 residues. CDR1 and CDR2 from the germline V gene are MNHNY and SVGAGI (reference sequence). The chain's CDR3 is CASNGGSNEQFF. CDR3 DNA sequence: TGTGCCAGCAACGGCGGGTCCAATGAGCAGTTCTTC.

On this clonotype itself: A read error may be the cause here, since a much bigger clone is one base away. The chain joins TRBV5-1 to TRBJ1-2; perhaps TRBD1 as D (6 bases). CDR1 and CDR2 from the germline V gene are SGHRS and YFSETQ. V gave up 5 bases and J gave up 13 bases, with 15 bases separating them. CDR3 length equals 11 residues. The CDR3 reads CASSQGWSFTF. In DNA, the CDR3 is TGCGCCAGCAGTCAGGGGTGGAGCTTCACCTTC. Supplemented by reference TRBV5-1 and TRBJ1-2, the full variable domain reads KAGVTQTPRYLIKTRGQQVTLSCSPISGHRSVSWYQQTPGQGLQFLFEYFSETQRNKGNFPGRFSGRQFSNSRSEMNVSTLELGDSALYLCASSQGWSFTFGSGTRLTVV.

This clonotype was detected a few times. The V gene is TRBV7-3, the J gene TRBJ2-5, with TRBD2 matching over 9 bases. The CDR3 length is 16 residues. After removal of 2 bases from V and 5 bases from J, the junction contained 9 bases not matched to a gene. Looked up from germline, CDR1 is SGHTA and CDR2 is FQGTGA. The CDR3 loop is CASSLFGGRVEETQYF. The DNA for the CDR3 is TGTGCCAGCAGCTTATTTGGCGGGAGGGTTGAGGAGACCCAGTACTTC.

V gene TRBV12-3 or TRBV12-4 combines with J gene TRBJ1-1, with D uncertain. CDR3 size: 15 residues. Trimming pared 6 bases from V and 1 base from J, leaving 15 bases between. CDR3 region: CASSPPSPKNTEAFF. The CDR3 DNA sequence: TGTGCCAGCAGCCCCCCCTCTCCGAAGAACACTGAAGCTTTCTTT.

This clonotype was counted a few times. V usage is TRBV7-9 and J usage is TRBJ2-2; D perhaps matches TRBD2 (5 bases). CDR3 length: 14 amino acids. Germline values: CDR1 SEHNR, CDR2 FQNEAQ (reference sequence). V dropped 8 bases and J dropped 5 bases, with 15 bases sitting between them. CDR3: CASSWETATGELFF. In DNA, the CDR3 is TGTGCCAGCTCTTGGGAGACTGCGACCGGGGAGCTGTTTTTT.

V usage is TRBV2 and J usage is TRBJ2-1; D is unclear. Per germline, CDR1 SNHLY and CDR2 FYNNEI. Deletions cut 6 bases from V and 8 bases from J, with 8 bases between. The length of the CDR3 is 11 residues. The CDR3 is CASRNSHEQFF. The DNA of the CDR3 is TGTGCCAGCAGGAACAGTCATGAGCAGTTCTTC.

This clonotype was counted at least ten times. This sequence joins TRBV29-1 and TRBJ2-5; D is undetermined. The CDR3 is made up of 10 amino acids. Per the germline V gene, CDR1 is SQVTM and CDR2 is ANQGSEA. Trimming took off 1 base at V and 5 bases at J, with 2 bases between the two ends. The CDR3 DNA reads TGCAGCGTTGAAGGGGAGACCCAGTACTTC. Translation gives CSVEGETQYF.

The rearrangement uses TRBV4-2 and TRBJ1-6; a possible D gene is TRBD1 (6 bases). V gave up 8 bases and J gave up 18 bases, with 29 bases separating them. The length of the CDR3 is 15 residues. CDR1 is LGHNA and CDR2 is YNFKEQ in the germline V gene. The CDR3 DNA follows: TGTGCCAGCCAAGAGGAGTTTTATAATTCAGGGGTGGACCACTTT. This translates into CASQEEFYNSGVDHF.

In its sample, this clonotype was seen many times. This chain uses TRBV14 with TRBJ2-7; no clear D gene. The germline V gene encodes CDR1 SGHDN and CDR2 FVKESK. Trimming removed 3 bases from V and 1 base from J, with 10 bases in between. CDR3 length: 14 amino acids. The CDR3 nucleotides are TGTGCCAGCAGCCAGGAAGGCTTATCCTACGAGCAGTACTTC. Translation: CASSQEGLSYEQYF.

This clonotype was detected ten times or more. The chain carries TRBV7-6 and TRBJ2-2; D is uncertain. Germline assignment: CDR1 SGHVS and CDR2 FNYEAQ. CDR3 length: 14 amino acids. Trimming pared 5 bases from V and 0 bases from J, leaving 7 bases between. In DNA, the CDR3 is TGTGCCAGCAGCCTCCGACCGAACACCGGGGAGCTGTTTTTT. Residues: CASSLRPNTGELFF.

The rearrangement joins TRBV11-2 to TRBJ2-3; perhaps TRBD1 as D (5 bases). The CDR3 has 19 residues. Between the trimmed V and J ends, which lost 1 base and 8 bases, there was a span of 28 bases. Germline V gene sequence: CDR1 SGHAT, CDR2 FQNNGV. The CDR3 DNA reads TGTGCCAGCAGCTTAGGGTGGGGCCTACATCGGTTCGGGTACGGTACGCAGTATTTT. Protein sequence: CASSLGWGLHRFGYGTQYF.